What follows are 10 T cell receptor beta chains derived from one specimen sequenced in a study of cytomegalovirus exposure and HLA in healthy donors. With 60 Vbeta and 13 Jbeta primers, the PCR was carried out. TCRdb's table, derived via immunoSEQ multiplex PCR, lists solely in-frame clones and lacks some. The table records around 110,000 clones, around 74% of them present only once. The sequenced sample was PBMCs. Source of these receptors: a woman between 18 and 29 years old in good health and CMV-seronegative.

The V gene is TRBV30, the J gene TRBJ2-1; 10 bases align to TRBD1. The V gene end was trimmed by 5 bases and the J gene end by 6 bases; junction bases not matched to a gene: 4. The V gene's germline CDR1 is GTSNPN and CDR2 SVGIG (reference sequence). CDR3 size: 13 residues. CDR3: CAWSRTGGNEQFF. As DNA, the CDR3 is TGTGCCTGGTCTAGGACAGGGGGCAATGAGCAGTTCTTC.

This rearrangement joins TRBV10-2 to TRBJ2-7, with TRBD2 identical over 7 bases. CDR3 length: 14 amino acids. CDR1 and CDR2 from the germline V gene are WSHSY and SAAADI. The junction had 8 bases not matched to a gene; V was cut back by 4 bases and J by 5 bases. In nucleotides, the CDR3 is TGCGCCAGCAGTGGGGAGAGGCGGGGGAACGAGCAGTACTTC. It codes for CASSGERRGNEQYF.

The chain combines TRBV25-1 with TRBJ2-2, with 9 bases fitting TRBD1. This CDR3 has 15 amino acids. J was trimmed by 6 bases and V by 2 bases; bases with no gene match: 4. Germline-derived CDR1 and CDR2 are MGHDK and SYGVNS. In nucleotides, the CDR3 is TGTGCCAGCAGTGAACCGCGGACAGGGGCCGGGGAGCTGTTTTTT. Its protein product is CASSEPRTGAGELFF.

This chain links TRBV2 with TRBJ1-3; 7 nucleotides align to TRBD1. CDR1 SNHLY and CDR2 FYNNEI come from the germline V gene. V trimming: 8 bases; J trimming: 3 bases; junction bases outside the gene matches: 4. The CDR3 is 13 amino acids. CDR3 protein: CASFDRDGNTIYF. In nucleotides, the CDR3 is TGTGCCAGCTTCGACAGGGATGGAAACACCATATATTTT.

With respect to this clone: Because the CDR3 is missing its conserved closing phenylalanine or tryptophan, this is likely a read error. The J gene is TRBJ1-4, the V gene TRBV25-1, with D uncertain. This CDR3 is 15 amino acids long. The germline gives CDR1 MGHDK, CDR2 SYGVNS. V lost 3 bases and J 1 base, leaving 9 bases between the germline ends. This chain's CDR3 is CASSDYSGTNEKLFV. CDR3 coding DNA: TGTGCCAGCAGTGATTACAGCGGAACTAATGAAAAACTGTTTGTT.

As concerns this clone: The junction shows a germline mismatch at one end, possibly a read error. This sequence joins TRBV5-5 and TRBJ2-1; 11 nucleotides agree with TRBD1. The CDR3 is made up of 17 amino acids. CDR1 is SGHKS, CDR2 YYEKEE, per germline (reference sequence). CDR3 coding DNA: TGTGCCAGCAGATTGGGGTTCGCGGGACAGGGGGGAAATGAGCAGTTCTTC. It is translated as CASRLGFAGQGGNEQFF.

This sequence joins TRBV6-5 and TRBJ2-3; 9 bases align to TRBD2. Germline values: CDR1 MNHEY, CDR2 SVGAGI. J was trimmed by 3 bases and V by 6 bases; bases with no gene match: 7. The length of the CDR3 is 15 residues. The DNA for the CDR3 is TGTGCCAGCAGGACTAGCGGAGTTGGAACAGATACGCAGTATTTT. This translates into CASRTSGVGTDTQYF.

The DNA for the CDR3 is TGCGCCAGCAGCCAAGCGGCGGGGGGCTCGGGCAATCAGCCCCAGCATTTT. Protein sequence: CASSQAAGGSGNQPQHF. The J gene is TRBJ1-5, the V gene TRBV4-1; a possible D gene is TRBD1 (6 bases). Deletions cut 1 base from V and 2 bases from J, with 15 bases between. This CDR3 has 17 residues. CDR1 MGHRA and CDR2 YSYEKL come from the germline V gene.

The chain employs TRBV18 and TRBJ2-5, with D possibly matching TRBD1 (6 bases). V was clipped by 3 bases and J by 3 bases, with 8 bases between them. The CDR3 is 13 amino acids. Looked up from germline, CDR1 is KGHSH and CDR2 is LQKENI. The CDR3 nucleotides are TGTGCCAGCTCACCCAGGGGAGAAGAGACCCAGTACTTC. Protein sequence: CASSPRGEETQYF.

This clone was recorded once. This chain joins TRBV5-1 and TRBJ1-6; D gene uncertain. Per germline, CDR1 SGHRS and CDR2 YFSETQ. The CDR3 loop spans 13 amino acids. Trimming left V 3 bases short and J 11 bases short, with 12 bases between. The CDR3 DNA follows: TGCGCCAGCAGCTCGGACTTTGGGGCACCCCTCCACTTT. Its protein is CASSSDFGAPLHF. Based on the CDR3 plus reference TRBV5-1 and TRBJ1-6, the full variable domain is KAGVTQTPRYLIKTRGQQVTLSCSPISGHRSVSWYQQTPGQGLQFLFEYFSETQRNKGNFPGRFSGRQFSNSRSEMNVSTLELGDSALYLCASSSDFGAPLHFGNGTRLTVT.